In this sample, the clone carrying this TCR beta chain turned up a few times. What it recognizes is unknown. Primed by a sample-barcoded 5' primer and a J-beta primer mix, a second PCR proceeded for 7 to 11 cycles. Tags on each cDNA molecule came from a template-switch adaptor with 12 random nucleotides. TCRdb analysed the 5' RACE reads with MiXCR anew, one entry per CDR3 protein. Among roughly 1,100,000 distinct CDR3 sequences listed, roughly a quarter were seen once. The data were taken from a study of blood T cells in healthy people across ages. General observations from the study: PBMCs went unsorted, and a conclusive naive versus antigen-experienced comparison was therefore prevented.

Germline loops: CDR1 DFQATT, CDR2 SNEGSKA (reference sequence). J lost 0 bases, V lost 3 bases, and 4 bases had no gene match. The CDR3 is 14 residues long. These records were also assigned to another study, of T cells of mothers and their children. That source adds: Healthy Caucasian mothers, three in number, and their six children were the donors. Slightly higher, non-significant overlap characterized related mother-child pairs relative to unrelated pairs.

The source is a girl aged 2 to 9 in good health. Material: blood. The chain links TRBV20-1 to TRBJ2-5; 7 nucleotides match TRBD2. Here the CDR3 DNA reads TGCAGTGCTAGTCTAGCGGTGAACCAAGAGACCCAGTACTTC. Translation: CSASLAVNQETQYF.